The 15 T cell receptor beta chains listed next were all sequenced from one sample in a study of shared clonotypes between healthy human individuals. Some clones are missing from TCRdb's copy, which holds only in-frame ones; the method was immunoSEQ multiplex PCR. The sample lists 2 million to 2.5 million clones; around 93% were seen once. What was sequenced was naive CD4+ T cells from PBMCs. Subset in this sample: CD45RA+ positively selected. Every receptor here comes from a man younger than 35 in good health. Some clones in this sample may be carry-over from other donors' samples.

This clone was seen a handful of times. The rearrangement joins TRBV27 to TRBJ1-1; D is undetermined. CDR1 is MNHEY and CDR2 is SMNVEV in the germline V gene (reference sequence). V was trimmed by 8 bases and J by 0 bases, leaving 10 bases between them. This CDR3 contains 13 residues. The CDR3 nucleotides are TGTGCCAGCGCAGGTCATTTGAACACTGAAGCTTTCTTT. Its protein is CASAGHLNTEAFF.

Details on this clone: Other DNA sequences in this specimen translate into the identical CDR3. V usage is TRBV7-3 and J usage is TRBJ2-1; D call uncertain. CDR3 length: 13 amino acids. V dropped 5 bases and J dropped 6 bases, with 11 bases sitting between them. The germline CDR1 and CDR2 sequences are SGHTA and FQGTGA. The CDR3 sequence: CASSPGGSNEQFF. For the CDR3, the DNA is TGTGCCAGCAGCCCCGGCGGCTCCAATGAGCAGTTCTTC.

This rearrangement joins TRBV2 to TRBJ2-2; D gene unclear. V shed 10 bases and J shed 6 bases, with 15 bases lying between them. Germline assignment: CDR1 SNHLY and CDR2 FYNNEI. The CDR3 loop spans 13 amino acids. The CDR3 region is CATRPTAAGELFF. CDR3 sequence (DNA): TGTGCCACAAGACCGACTGCGGCCGGGGAGCTGTTTTTT.

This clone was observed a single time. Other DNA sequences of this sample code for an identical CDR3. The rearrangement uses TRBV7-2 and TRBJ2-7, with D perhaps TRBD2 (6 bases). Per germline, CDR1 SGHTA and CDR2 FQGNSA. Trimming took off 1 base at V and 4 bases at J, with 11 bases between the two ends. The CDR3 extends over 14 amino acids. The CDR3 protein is CASSLGRGGYEQYF. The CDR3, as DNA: TGTGCCAGCAGCTTAGGGCGGGGTGGTTACGAGCAGTACTTC.

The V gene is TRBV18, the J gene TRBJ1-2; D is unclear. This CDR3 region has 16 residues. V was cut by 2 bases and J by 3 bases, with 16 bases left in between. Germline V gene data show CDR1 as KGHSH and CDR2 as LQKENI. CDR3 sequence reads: CASSPGGPVRDYGYTF. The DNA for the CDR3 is TGTGCCAGCTCACCAGGTGGGCCAGTTAGAGACTATGGCTACACCTTC.

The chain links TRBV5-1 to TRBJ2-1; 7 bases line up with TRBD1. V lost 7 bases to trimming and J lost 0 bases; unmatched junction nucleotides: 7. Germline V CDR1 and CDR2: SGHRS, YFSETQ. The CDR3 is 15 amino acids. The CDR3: CASGETGNSYNEQFF. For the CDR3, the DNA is TGCGCCAGCGGAGAGACAGGGAACTCCTACAATGAGCAGTTCTTC.

CDR3 sequence reads: CASSTSSYEQYF. CDR3 coding DNA: TGTGCCAGCAGCACGAGCTCCTACGAGCAGTACTTC. V and J are TRBV6-5 and TRBJ2-7; D unclear. Germline CDR1 MNHEY, CDR2 SVGAGI. Deletions cut 6 bases from V and 0 bases from J, with 6 bases between. This CDR3 has 12 residues.

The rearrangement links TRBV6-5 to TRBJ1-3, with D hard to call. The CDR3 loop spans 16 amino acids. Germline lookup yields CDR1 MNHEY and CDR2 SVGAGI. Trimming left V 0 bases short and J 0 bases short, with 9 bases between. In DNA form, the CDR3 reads TGTGCCAGCAGTTACTCGTACAGAAGCTCTGGAAACACCATATATTTT. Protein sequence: CASSYSYRSSGNTIYF.

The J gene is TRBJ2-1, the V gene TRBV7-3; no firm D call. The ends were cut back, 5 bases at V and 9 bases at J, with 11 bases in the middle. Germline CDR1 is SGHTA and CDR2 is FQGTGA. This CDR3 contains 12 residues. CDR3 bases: TGTGCCAGCAGCCCCGGCGTCGGTGAGCAGTTCTTC. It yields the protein CASSPGVGEQFF.

This CDR3 reads CASSPDRTGELFF. The CDR3 bases are TGTGCCAGCAGCCCAGACAGAACCGGGGAGCTGTTTTTT. This chain uses TRBV11-3 with TRBJ2-2, with D tentatively TRBD1 (5 bases). Trimming pared 5 bases from V and 5 bases from J, leaving 9 bases between. The CDR3 is 13 residues long. The V gene's germline CDR1 is SGHNT and CDR2 YENEEA.

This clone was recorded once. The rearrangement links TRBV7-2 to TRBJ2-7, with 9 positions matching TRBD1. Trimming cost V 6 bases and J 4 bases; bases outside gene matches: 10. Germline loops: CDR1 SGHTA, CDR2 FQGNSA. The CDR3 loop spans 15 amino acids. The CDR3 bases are TGTGCCAGCAGTAGAGATGGACAGGGGATATACGAGCAGTACTTC. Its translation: CASSRDGQGIYEQYF. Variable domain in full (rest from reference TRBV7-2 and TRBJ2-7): GAGVSQSPSNKVTEKGKDVELRCDPISGHTALYWYRQSLGQGLEFLIYFQGNSAPDKSGLPSDRFSAERTGGSVSTLTIQRTQQEDSAVYLCASSRDGQGIYEQYFGPGTRLTVT.

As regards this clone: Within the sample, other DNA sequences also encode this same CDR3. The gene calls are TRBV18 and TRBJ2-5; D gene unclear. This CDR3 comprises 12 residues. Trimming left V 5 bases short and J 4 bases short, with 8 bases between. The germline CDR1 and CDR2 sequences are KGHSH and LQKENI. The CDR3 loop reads CASSSLGETQYF. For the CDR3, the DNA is TGTGCCAGCTCATCGTTGGGAGAGACCCAGTACTTC. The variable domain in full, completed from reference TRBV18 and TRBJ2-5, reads NAGVMQNPRHLVRRRGQEARLRCSPMKGHSHVYWYRQLPEEGLKFMVYLQKENIIDESGMPKERFSAEFPKEGPSILRIQQVVRGDSAAYFCASSSLGETQYFGPGTRLLVL.

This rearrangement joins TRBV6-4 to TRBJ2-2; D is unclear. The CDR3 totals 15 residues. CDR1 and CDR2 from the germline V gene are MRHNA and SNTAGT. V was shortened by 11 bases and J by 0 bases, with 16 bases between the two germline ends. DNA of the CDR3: TGTGCCCGCTCAATGGCGTACGCGAACACCGGGGAGCTGTTTTTT. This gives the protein CARSMAYANTGELFF.

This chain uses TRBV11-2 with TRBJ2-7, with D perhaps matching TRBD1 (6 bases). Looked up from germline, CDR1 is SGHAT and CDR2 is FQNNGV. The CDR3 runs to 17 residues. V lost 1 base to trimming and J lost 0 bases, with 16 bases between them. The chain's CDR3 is CASSLGLGRGSSYEQYF. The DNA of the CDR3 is TGTGCCAGCAGCTTAGGGTTGGGCAGGGGTTCCTCCTACGAGCAGTACTTC.

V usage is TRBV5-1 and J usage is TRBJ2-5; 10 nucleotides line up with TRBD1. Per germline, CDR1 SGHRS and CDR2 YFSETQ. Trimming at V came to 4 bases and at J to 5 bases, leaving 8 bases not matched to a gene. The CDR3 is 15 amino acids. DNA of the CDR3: TGCGCCAGCAGCCCGGGACAGGGGCCTAGGGAGACCCAGTACTTC. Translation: CASSPGQGPRETQYF.